This T cell receptor beta chain derives from a study of T cell responses to AZD1222 COVID-19 vaccine. TCRdb keeps only in-frame clones here, not all; method: immunoSEQ multiplex PCR. The sample has 200,000 to 250,000 clones, about 93% seen once. This clone came up a few times. What it binds is unknown. The CDR3 totals 12 residues. Germline lookup yields CDR1 KGHDR and CDR2 SFDVKD. V was clipped by 5 bases and J by 4 bases, with 7 bases between them. General study results and limits: Donors in the cohort were predominantly white British and more often female, and clonal diversity was possibly underestimated. Two AZD1222 doses significantly raised spike-specific TCR breadth and depth over controls. Researchers took repertoire samples only after the peak T cell response had come.

The sequence derives from an adult in good health. Specimen: peripheral blood, collected on day 0 of MenACWY control vaccination. The J gene is TRBJ1-2, the V gene TRBV24-1; weak D call: TRBD1 (5 bases). In nucleotides, the CDR3 is TGTGCCACCAGTGTCGGGGGCTATGGCTACACCTTC. Protein product: CATSVGGYGYTF.